This T cell receptor (beta chain) was retrieved from a study of T cell clones after liver transplantation. The overall study: Post-transplant blood was tracked for graft-donor-reactive T cell clones identified in a pre-transplant mixed lymphocyte reaction.

J gave up 0 bases and V 4 bases, and 8 bases lay outside the gene matches. CDR1 MNHNS and CDR2 SASEGT come from the germline V gene. The CDR3 is made up of 18 amino acids. General study findings and limits: These preliminary findings come from unstandardized post-transplant sampling times. In a couple of subjects, few donor cells limited the measurable donor-reactive repertoire.

As to this clone: The antigen remains unidentified.

The assay was immunoSEQ multiplex PCR, and TCRdb's table has in-frame clones only and misses some. The table lists about 45,000 clones, 86% of them singletons. The chain recombines TRBV6-1 with TRBJ2-4; TRBD1 matches 11 bases. The sample was CD4+ T cells from blood, taken 24 months after liver transplant. The source is a human patient who received a liver transplant. Some T cells may be graft donor cells. The CDR3 DNA is TGTGCCAGCAGTGTGGGACAGGGGGGATACGTAGCCAAAAACATTCAGTACTTC. Translation: CASSVGQGGYVAKNIQYF.